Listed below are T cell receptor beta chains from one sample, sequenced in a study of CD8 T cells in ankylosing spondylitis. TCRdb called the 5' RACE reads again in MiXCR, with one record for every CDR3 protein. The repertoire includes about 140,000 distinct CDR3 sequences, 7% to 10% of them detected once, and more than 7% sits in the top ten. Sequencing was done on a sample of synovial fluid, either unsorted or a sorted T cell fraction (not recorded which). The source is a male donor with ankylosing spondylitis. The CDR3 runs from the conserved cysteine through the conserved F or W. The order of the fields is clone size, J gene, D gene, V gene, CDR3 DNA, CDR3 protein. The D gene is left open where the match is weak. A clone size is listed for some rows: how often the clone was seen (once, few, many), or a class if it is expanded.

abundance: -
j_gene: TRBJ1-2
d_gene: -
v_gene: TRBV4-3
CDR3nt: TGCGCCAGCAGCCCCCGACCGGTCTTCTATGGCTACACCTTC
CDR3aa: CASSPRPVFYGYTF

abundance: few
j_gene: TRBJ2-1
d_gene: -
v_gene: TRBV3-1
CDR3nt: TGTGCCAGCAGCCAAAGGGGGGCGGAGAGCTCCTACAATGAGCAGTTCTTC
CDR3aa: CASSQRGAESSYNEQFF

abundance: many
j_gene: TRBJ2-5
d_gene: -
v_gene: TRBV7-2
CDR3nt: TGTGCCAGCAGCTTAGACATGATTAGGGAGACCCAGTACTTC
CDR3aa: CASSLDMIRETQYF

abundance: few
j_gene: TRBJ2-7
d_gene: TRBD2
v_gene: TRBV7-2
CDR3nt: TGTGCCAGCAGCACCCGGGAGGGATACGAGCAGTACTTC
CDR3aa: CASSTREGYEQYF

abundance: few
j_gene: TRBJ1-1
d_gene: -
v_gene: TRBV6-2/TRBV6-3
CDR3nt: TGTGCCAGCAGTTACCCGGGCCGCACTGAAGCTTTCTTT
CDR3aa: CASSYPGRTEAFF

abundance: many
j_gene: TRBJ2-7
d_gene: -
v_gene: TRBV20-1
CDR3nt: TGCAGTGCTAGTGGTGGGTCCGTACGGCAGTACTTC
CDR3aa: CSASGGSVRQYF

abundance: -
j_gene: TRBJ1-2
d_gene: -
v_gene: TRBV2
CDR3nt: TGTGCCAGCCAGGCAGCTAACTATGGCTACACCTTC
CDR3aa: CASQAANYGYTF

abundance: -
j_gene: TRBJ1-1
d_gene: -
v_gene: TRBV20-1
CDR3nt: TGCAGTGCTAGAAGGGGGGGAAGTCGTAACACTGAAGCTTTCTTT
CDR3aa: CSARRGGSRNTEAFF

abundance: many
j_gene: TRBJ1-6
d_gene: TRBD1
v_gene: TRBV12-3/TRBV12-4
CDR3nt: TGTGCCAGCAGTAAGACAGGGCGGGGTTCACCCCTCCACTTT
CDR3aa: CASSKTGRGSPLHF

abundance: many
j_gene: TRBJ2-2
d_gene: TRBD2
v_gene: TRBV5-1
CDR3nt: TGCGCCAGCGCCGGGACTAGCGGACCCGCGAACACCGGGGAGCTGTTTTTT
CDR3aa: CASAGTSGPANTGELFF

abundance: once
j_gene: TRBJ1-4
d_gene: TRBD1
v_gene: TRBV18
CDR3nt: TGTGCCAGCTCACCCTGGACAGGGGTTAATGAAAAACTGTTTTTT
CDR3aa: CASSPWTGVNEKLFF

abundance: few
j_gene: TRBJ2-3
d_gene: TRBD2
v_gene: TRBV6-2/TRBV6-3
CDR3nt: TGTGCCAGCAGTTTCCAGCGGGAGGCCGCAGATACGCAGTATTTT
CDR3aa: CASSFQREAADTQYF

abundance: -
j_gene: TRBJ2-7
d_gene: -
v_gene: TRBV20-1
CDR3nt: TGCAGTGCTAGCCCACTGGGTTTCCGAGCGGGCGCCTACGAGCAGTACTTC
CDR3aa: CSASPLGFRAGAYEQYF

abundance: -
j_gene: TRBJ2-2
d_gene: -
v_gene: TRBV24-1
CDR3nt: TGTGCCACCAGTGACACCTCGAATAGGGCCGGGGAGCTGTTTTTT
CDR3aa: CATSDTSNRAGELFF

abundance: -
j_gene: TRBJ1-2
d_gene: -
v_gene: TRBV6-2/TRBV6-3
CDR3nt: TGTGCCAGCAGTTACTCGGGGAATCCCGCGGCCCGCGGCTACACCTTC
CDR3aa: CASSYSGNPAARGYTF

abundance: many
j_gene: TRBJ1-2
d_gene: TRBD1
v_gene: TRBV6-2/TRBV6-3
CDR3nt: TGTGCCAGCAGTTACGCCCTGCGACAGGGTGACTATGGCTACACCTTC
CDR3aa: CASSYALRQGDYGYTF

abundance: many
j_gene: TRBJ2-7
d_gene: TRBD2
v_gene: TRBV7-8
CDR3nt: TGTGCCAGCAGCCGTGGGGGGGGGTACGAGCAGTACTTC
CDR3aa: CASSRGGGYEQYF

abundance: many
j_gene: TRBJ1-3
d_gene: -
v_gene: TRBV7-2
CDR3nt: TGTGCCAGCAGCACATTGGAGGGGAACACCATATATTTT
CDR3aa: CASSTLEGNTIYF

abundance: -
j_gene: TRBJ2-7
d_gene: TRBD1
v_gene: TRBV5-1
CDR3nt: TGCGCCAGCAGCCCGCATCACGACAGGGCCGAGCAGTACTTC
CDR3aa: CASSPHHDRAEQYF

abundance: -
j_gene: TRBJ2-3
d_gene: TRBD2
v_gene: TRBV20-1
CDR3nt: TGCAGTGCTAGAGCTGGGGGAGGGTTCACAGATACGCAGTATTTT
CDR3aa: CSARAGGGFTDTQYF

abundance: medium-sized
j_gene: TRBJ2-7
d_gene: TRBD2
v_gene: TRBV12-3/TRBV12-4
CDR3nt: TGTGCCAGCAGCTACGACCAGCGGGAAACGTACTTC
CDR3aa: CASSYDQRETYF

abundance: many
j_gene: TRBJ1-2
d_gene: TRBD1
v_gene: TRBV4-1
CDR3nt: TGCGCCAGCAGCCGCCTGGACAGGGGAGACTATGGCTACACCTTC
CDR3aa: CASSRLDRGDYGYTF

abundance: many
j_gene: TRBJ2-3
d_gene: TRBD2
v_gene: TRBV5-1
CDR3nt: TGCGCCAGCAGCCATGGACTAGCGGGAGAAACAGATACGCAGTATTTT
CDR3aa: CASSHGLAGETDTQYF

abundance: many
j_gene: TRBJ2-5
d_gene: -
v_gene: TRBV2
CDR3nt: TGTGCCAGCAGTAAATATGACCTCCTTCAAGAGACCCAGTACTTC
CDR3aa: CASSKYDLLQETQYF

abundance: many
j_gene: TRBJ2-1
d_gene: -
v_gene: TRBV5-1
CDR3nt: TGCGCCAGCAGCTTGACTAGTGGAGGCCTCAATGAGCAGTTCTTC
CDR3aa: CASSLTSGGLNEQFF

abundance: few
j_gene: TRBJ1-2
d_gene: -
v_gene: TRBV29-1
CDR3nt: TGCAGCGTACTCCGGTTCGGGCAAGGCTACACCTTC
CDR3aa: CSVLRFGQGYTF

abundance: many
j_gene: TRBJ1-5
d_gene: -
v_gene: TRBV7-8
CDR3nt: TGTGCCAGCAGCTTCTCCAGGGCTGGCTTATCTCGCAATCAGCCCCAGCATTTT
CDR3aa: CASSFSRAGLSRNQPQHF